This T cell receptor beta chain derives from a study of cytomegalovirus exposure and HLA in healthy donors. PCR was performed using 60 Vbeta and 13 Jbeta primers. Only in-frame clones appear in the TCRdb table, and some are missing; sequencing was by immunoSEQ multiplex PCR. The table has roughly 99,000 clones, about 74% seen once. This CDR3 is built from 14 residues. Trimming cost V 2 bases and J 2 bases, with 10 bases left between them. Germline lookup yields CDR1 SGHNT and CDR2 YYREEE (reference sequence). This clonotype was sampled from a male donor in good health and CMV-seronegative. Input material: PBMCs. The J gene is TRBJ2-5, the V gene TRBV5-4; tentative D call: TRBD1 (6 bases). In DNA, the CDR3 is TGTGCCAGCAGCTTCGGGACACAACAAGAGACCCAGTACTTC. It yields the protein CASSFGTQQETQYF.